The rows below give T cell receptor beta chains drawn from one sample of a study of T cells in Graves' hyperthyroidism and ophthalmopathy. TCRdb reanalysed the multiplex PCR reads using MiXCR and keeps one entry per CDR3 protein. The table includes some 350,000 distinct CDR3 sequences, 13% to 15% detected once. The specimen was blood. These receptors came from an older woman with Graves' ophthalmopathy. Both conserved end residues are part of each CDR3. Each record gives: D gene, V gene, J gene, clone size, CDR3 DNA, CDR3 protein. D genes are given only for firm matches. Not every row has a clone size; where given, it reads once, few, many or a size class.

D: -
V: TRBV7-2
J: TRBJ1-1
size: many
DNA: TGTGCCAGCAACCTAGATGGCCGATCAAACACTGAAGCTTTCTTT
CDR3: CASNLDGRSNTEAFF

D: -
V: TRBV5-1
J: TRBJ2-7
size: -
DNA: TGCGCCAGCAGCCCCGGGGACCGCTCCTACGAGCAGTACTTC
CDR3: CASSPGDRSYEQYF

D: TRBD1
V: TRBV20-1
J: TRBJ2-7
size: many
DNA: TGCAGTGCAGAGGACAGGGGAACGGCGTTGGAGCAGTACTTC
CDR3: CSAEDRGTALEQYF

D: -
V: TRBV27
J: TRBJ2-7
size: few
DNA: TGTGCCAGCAGTTCCTCGCGCCCAAGCTCCTACGAGCAGTACTTC
CDR3: CASSSSRPSSYEQYF

D: -
V: TRBV20-1
J: TRBJ1-2
size: -
DNA: TGCAGTGCTAGTCCCTCAACAGGACGTGAAGGCTACACCTTC
CDR3: CSASPSTGREGYTF

D: -
V: TRBV28
J: TRBJ2-4
size: many
DNA: TGTGCCAGCAGTTTACGTGGGGAGGCCCGGGACATTCAGTACTTC
CDR3: CASSLRGEARDIQYF

D: -
V: TRBV14
J: TRBJ2-1
size: -
DNA: TGTGCCAGCAGCCAAGCTCGAACGTCAGTGGGTGAGCAGTTCTTC
CDR3: CASSQARTSVGEQFF

D: -
V: TRBV12-5
J: TRBJ2-1
size: many
DNA: TGTGCTAGTGGTTTGGTTGGGCTGAATGAGCAGTTCTTC
CDR3: CASGLVGLNEQFF

D: TRBD1
V: TRBV30
J: TRBJ1-1
size: many
DNA: TGTGCCTGGACACCGGACAGGGGCACTGAAGCTTTCTTT
CDR3: CAWTPDRGTEAFF

D: TRBD1
V: TRBV19
J: TRBJ2-3
size: -
DNA: TGTGCCAGTACGTTTGGGACAGGGAGCGCAGATACGCAGTATTTT
CDR3: CASTFGTGSADTQYF

D: TRBD2
V: TRBV12-3/TRBV12-4
J: TRBJ2-7
size: once
DNA: TGTGCCAGTCAATCTAGCGGGGCCTACGAGCAGTACTTC
CDR3: CASQSSGAYEQYF

D: TRBD1
V: TRBV19
J: TRBJ1-2
size: -
DNA: TGTGCCAGTACCACAGGGGACGTGTCCTATAGCTACACCTTC
CDR3: CASTTGDVSYSYTF

D: -
V: TRBV20-1
J: TRBJ1-5
size: many
DNA: TGCAGCAGCCGGGGGGTCTTTAGCAATCAGCCCCAGCATTTT
CDR3: CSSRGVFSNQPQHF

D: TRBD1
V: TRBV12-3/TRBV12-4
J: TRBJ2-7
size: many
DNA: TGTGCCAGCAGCCGGGACAGGGCCGCCTACGAGCAGTACTTC
CDR3: CASSRDRAAYEQYF

D: -
V: TRBV5-1
J: TRBJ2-1
size: many
DNA: TGCGCCAGCAGCTTAACCGGGCAGACGTACAATGAGCAGTTCTTC
CDR3: CASSLTGQTYNEQFF

D: TRBD2
V: TRBV5-1
J: TRBJ2-1
size: many
DNA: TGCGCCAGCAGCCGCACTAGCGAGCCTTACAATGAGCAGTTCTTC
CDR3: CASSRTSEPYNEQFF

D: -
V: TRBV7-2
J: TRBJ1-6
size: few
DNA: TGTGCCAGCAGCTTAGAAGTCACAGGGCTAGGATCACCCCTCCACTTT
CDR3: CASSLEVTGLGSPLHF

D: -
V: TRBV6-2/TRBV6-3
J: TRBJ1-1
size: many
DNA: TGTGCCAGCAGCCAACGGGGTTCCATGAACACTGAAGCTTTCTTT
CDR3: CASSQRGSMNTEAFF

D: TRBD2
V: TRBV28
J: TRBJ2-3
size: many
DNA: TGTGCCAGCAGTTACATCGGGACTAGCGAAGATACGCAGTATTTT
CDR3: CASSYIGTSEDTQYF

D: TRBD1
V: TRBV14
J: TRBJ2-7
size: few
DNA: TGTGCCAGCAGCCCAAGAATAGGGACAGGGGGCAGCGAGCAGTACTTC
CDR3: CASSPRIGTGGSEQYF

D: TRBD2
V: TRBV7-2
J: TRBJ2-5
size: -
DNA: TGTGCCAGCGCTGTCTTCCGCCGGCTAGCGGGGGGGGTGGAGACCCAGTACTTC
CDR3: CASAVFRRLAGGVETQYF

D: -
V: TRBV6-1
J: TRBJ1-5
size: -
DNA: TGTGCCAGCACCCCAGAGAGGCCCACAAGTCAGCCCCAGCATTTT
CDR3: CASTPERPTSQPQHF

D: TRBD2
V: TRBV28
J: TRBJ2-1
size: few
DNA: TGTGCCAGCATACTAGCGGGAGGTTACAATGAGCAGTTCTTC
CDR3: CASILAGGYNEQFF

D: TRBD2
V: TRBV18
J: TRBJ2-3
size: many
DNA: TGTGCCAGCTCGCAGCGGGAGACAGATACGCAGTATTTT
CDR3: CASSQRETDTQYF

D: -
V: TRBV12-3/TRBV12-4
J: TRBJ2-7
size: few
DNA: TGTGCCAGCAGTTCCAACTTGACGGCAGCCTACTCCTACGAGCAGTACTTC
CDR3: CASSSNLTAAYSYEQYF

D: -
V: TRBV20-1
J: TRBJ2-2
size: many
DNA: TGCAGTGCTAGCCGGGAAACGAACACCGGGGAGCTGTTTTTT
CDR3: CSASRETNTGELFF

D: -
V: TRBV24-1
J: TRBJ2-2
size: -
DNA: TGTGCCACCAGTGATTCAGGGAGCGGGCCCACCGGGGAGCTGTTTTTT
CDR3: CATSDSGSGPTGELFF

D: TRBD1
V: TRBV5-6
J: TRBJ1-5
size: -
DNA: TGTGCCAGCAGCCGCACAACAGGGGCCGGGCAGCCCCAGCATTTT
CDR3: CASSRTTGAGQPQHF

D: -
V: TRBV5-8
J: TRBJ1-2
size: many
DNA: TGTGCCAGCAGCCCACGGGGCCTTGGCTACACCTTC
CDR3: CASSPRGLGYTF

D: -
V: TRBV24-1
J: TRBJ2-4
size: -
DNA: TGTGCCACCAGTCCCGGGCCAGATAGGAGCAAAAACATTCAGTACTTC
CDR3: CATSPGPDRSKNIQYF

D: -
V: TRBV27
J: TRBJ2-7
size: -
DNA: TGTGCCAGCAGTTCCCTGACGGGAGTGCAGTACGAGCAGTACTTC
CDR3: CASSSLTGVQYEQYF

D: -
V: TRBV7-2
J: TRBJ2-1
size: many
DNA: TGTGCCAGCAGCTTAGGGCGCCACAATGAGCAGTTCTTC
CDR3: CASSLGRHNEQFF

D: -
V: TRBV18
J: TRBJ2-7
size: many
DNA: TGTGCCAGCTCACCACCGAGACAGTACGAGCAGTACTTC
CDR3: CASSPPRQYEQYF

D: TRBD1
V: TRBV30
J: TRBJ1-2
size: many
DNA: TGTGCCGCTTCACAGGGGGAAGACTATGGCTACACCTTC
CDR3: CAASQGEDYGYTF

D: -
V: TRBV20-1
J: TRBJ2-6
size: -
DNA: TGCAGTGCTAGAGTACAATTCTCTGGGGCCAACGTCCTGACTTTC
CDR3: CSARVQFSGANVLTF

D: -
V: TRBV28
J: TRBJ1-1
size: many
DNA: TGTGCCAGCAAACCCGGGGGTAGCCTAGGTACTGAAGCTTTCTTT
CDR3: CASKPGGSLGTEAFF

D: -
V: TRBV30
J: TRBJ1-5
size: many
DNA: TGTGCCTCAAATACAGGGAGCGGTCAGCCCCAGCATTTT
CDR3: CASNTGSGQPQHF

D: -
V: TRBV24-1
J: TRBJ1-1
size: many
DNA: TGTGCCACCAGTGATAAGGGGACGAACACTGAAGCTTTCTTT
CDR3: CATSDKGTNTEAFF

D: TRBD2
V: TRBV18
J: TRBJ2-7
size: many
DNA: TGTGCCAGCTCAACCAATCCTAGCGGGAGGGAAAACGAGCAGTACTTC
CDR3: CASSTNPSGRENEQYF

D: -
V: TRBV5-1
J: TRBJ2-1
size: many
DNA: TGCGCCAGCAGCTTGGGGCCTGGGGTTGAGCAGTTCTTC
CDR3: CASSLGPGVEQFF

D: -
V: TRBV29-1
J: TRBJ1-1
size: -
DNA: TGCAGCGCTGAAGACAGGTTAAACGCTGAAGCTTTCTTT
CDR3: CSAEDRLNAEAFF

D: TRBD1
V: TRBV12-3/TRBV12-4
J: TRBJ2-1
size: many
DNA: TGTGCCAGCAGTTCTGACAGGGGGCGCCTTAATGAGCAGTTCTTC
CDR3: CASSSDRGRLNEQFF

D: TRBD2
V: TRBV28
J: TRBJ2-3
size: many
DNA: TGTGCCAGCAGGGAGCGGGAGAGGGCAGATACGCAGTATTTT
CDR3: CASRERERADTQYF

D: -
V: TRBV2
J: TRBJ1-4
size: many
DNA: TGTGCCAGCAGTGAATATCGGGTTGCTAATGAAAAACTGTTTTTT
CDR3: CASSEYRVANEKLFF

D: -
V: TRBV20-1
J: TRBJ2-3
size: -
DNA: TGCAGTGCTGTTGTCCCGGGAGTAGATACGCAGTATTTT
CDR3: CSAVVPGVDTQYF

D: TRBD2
V: TRBV20-1
J: TRBJ2-5
size: few
DNA: TGCAGTGCTAGTAGCGGGATAGAGGAAGAGACCCAGTACTTC
CDR3: CSASSGIEEETQYF

D: -
V: TRBV5-1
J: TRBJ2-1
size: few
DNA: TGCGCCAGCAGCTTCCTAGTTGAGCAGTTCTTC
CDR3: CASSFLVEQFF

D: TRBD1
V: TRBV6-1
J: TRBJ1-6
size: -
DNA: TGTGCCAGCAGTTATACCCCAGGGACAGATAATTCACCCCTCCACTTT
CDR3: CASSYTPGTDNSPLHF

D: TRBD2
V: TRBV6-2/TRBV6-3
J: TRBJ2-1
size: -
DNA: TGTGCCAGCAGCCAACTAGCGGGAGATTACAATGAGCAGTTCTTC
CDR3: CASSQLAGDYNEQFF

D: -
V: TRBV29-1
J: TRBJ2-7
size: -
DNA: TGCAGCGTTAAACTGGGGGGGGCCGAGCAGTACTTC
CDR3: CSVKLGGAEQYF

D: TRBD2
V: TRBV20-1
J: TRBJ2-7
size: -
DNA: TGCAGTGCTAGAGGCCGGGGGGGGAACGAGCAGTACTTC
CDR3: CSARGRGGNEQYF

D: -
V: TRBV28
J: TRBJ2-3
size: -
DNA: TGTGCCAGCAGCCCCTTGGGACCGGGACTAGATACGCAGTATTTT
CDR3: CASSPLGPGLDTQYF

D: TRBD1
V: TRBV24-1
J: TRBJ2-1
size: many
DNA: TGTGCCACCAGTGACCCGACAGGGGGGATTGGCAATGAGCAGTTCTTC
CDR3: CATSDPTGGIGNEQFF

D: -
V: TRBV7-2
J: TRBJ1-4
size: -
DNA: TGTGCCAGCACCACGGGGCCCCTGGGAAAACTGTTTTTT
CDR3: CASTTGPLGKLFF

D: -
V: TRBV6-2/TRBV6-3
J: TRBJ2-1
size: few
DNA: TGTGCCAGCTCAAGAGGGGACTCTCACAATGAGCAGTTCTTC
CDR3: CASSRGDSHNEQFF

D: TRBD1
V: TRBV18
J: TRBJ2-5
size: many
DNA: TGTGCCAGCTCATCGACAGGGGTTCAGACCCAGTACTTC
CDR3: CASSSTGVQTQYF

D: TRBD2
V: TRBV28
J: TRBJ2-7
size: many
DNA: TGTGCCAGCAGCGCCAGCGGGAGTAGGGACGAGCAGTACTTC
CDR3: CASSASGSRDEQYF

D: TRBD2
V: TRBV29-1
J: TRBJ2-7
size: many
DNA: TGCAGCGTTGAAGATGCCGGGACTAGCGGGAGTGACGAGCAGTACTTC
CDR3: CSVEDAGTSGSDEQYF

D: -
V: TRBV19
J: TRBJ2-7
size: few
DNA: TGTGCCAGTAGTATTAGGTCCGGCTCCTACGAGCAGTACTTC
CDR3: CASSIRSGSYEQYF

D: TRBD2
V: TRBV7-9
J: TRBJ2-3
size: many
DNA: TGTGCCAGCAGCTTAATGGGACTAGCGGGAGGAGATACGCAGTATTTT
CDR3: CASSLMGLAGGDTQYF